This T cell receptor beta chain originates from a study of blood T cell repertoires in COVID-19. The method was immunoSEQ multiplex PCR; TCRdb's version includes in-frame clones alone and lacks a portion of them. Of some 110,000 clones listed, about 86% are singletons. V trimming: 5 bases; J trimming: 0 bases; junction bases outside the gene matches: 1. CDR3 length: 15 residues. CDR1 SGHRS and CDR2 YFSETQ come from the germline V gene. This sequence joins TRBV5-1 and TRBJ2-2, with 10 bases aligning to TRBD1. The clonotype was recovered from a man in his sixties or seventies who had recovered from COVID-19. Material for sequencing was peripheral blood. For the CDR3, the DNA is TGCGCCAGCAGTGGACAGGGGGCGAACACCGGGGAGCTGTTTTTT. This codes for CASSGQGANTGELFF.